What follows are 8 T cell receptor beta chains derived from one specimen sequenced in a study of cytomegalovirus exposure and HLA in healthy donors. The PCR contained 60 Vbeta and 13 Jbeta primers. Assay used: immunoSEQ multiplex PCR; TCRdb lists only in-frame clones, some missing. The table records about 100,000 clones, over 60% of them present only once. The source material was PBMCs. These receptors were taken from a male donor in good health and CMV-seronegative.

The chain couples TRBV7-6 to TRBJ2-1; TRBD2 matches 11 bases. The V gene's germline CDR1 is SGHVS and CDR2 FNYEAQ. Unmatched junction bases numbered 11, after V lost 5 bases and J lost 2 bases. CDR3 size: 18 residues. The chain's CDR3 is CASSGIAGGPRTYNEQFF. The CDR3 DNA follows: TGTGCCAGCAGCGGGATAGCGGGAGGGCCTAGGACCTACAATGAGCAGTTCTTC.

This clone came up once. The genes are TRBV7-6 and TRBJ1-2; TRBD1 might be the D (5 bases). Between the trimmed V and J ends, which lost 5 bases and 4 bases, there was a span of 14 bases. The CDR3 has 14 amino acids. The germline gives CDR1 SGHVS, CDR2 FNYEAQ. The CDR3 loop reads CASSPGGDLYGYTF. In DNA form, the CDR3 reads TGTGCCAGCAGCCCCGGGGGGGATCTCTATGGCTACACCTTC.

The chain combines TRBV30 with TRBJ2-1; 10 positions agree with TRBD2. CDR3 length equals 14 residues. CDR1 is GTSNPN, CDR2 SVGIG, per germline (reference sequence). V gave up 0 bases and J gave up 4 bases; unmatched junction bases: 0. Written as DNA, the CDR3 is TGTGCCTGGAGTGTACTAGCGGGGTACAATGAGCAGTTCTTC. Translation gives CAWSVLAGYNEQFF.

V and J are TRBV10-1 and TRBJ2-1; no definite D call. The CDR3 consists of 13 residues. CDR1 and CDR2 from the germline V gene are WNHNN and SYGVQD (reference sequence). Trimming removed 2 bases from V and 3 bases from J, with 5 bases in between. CDR3 sequence reads: CASSEIFYNEQFF. The CDR3, as DNA: TGCGCCAGCAGTGAGATCTTCTACAATGAGCAGTTCTTC.

V usage is TRBV7-9 and J usage is TRBJ2-1; D is ambiguous. V lost 3 bases and J lost 6, with 9 bases in between. CDR1 is SEHNR and CDR2 is FQNEAQ in the germline V gene (reference sequence). This CDR3 spans 13 amino acids. The CDR3 DNA follows: TGTGCCAGCAGCTTGCCCCGGAGCAATGAGCAGTTCTTC. It specifies CASSLPRSNEQFF.

This chain joins TRBV6-4 and TRBJ2-3; D ambiguous. With 3 bases removed from V and 3 bases from J, the gap between germline ends came to 7 bases. Germline V gene sequence: CDR1 MRHNA, CDR2 SNTAGT. The CDR3 has 13 residues. DNA for the CDR3: TGTGCCAGCAGTGATCCCCCGACAGATACGCAGTATTTT. Translating gives CASSDPPTDTQYF.

The rearrangement uses TRBV18 and TRBJ1-5; 11 nucleotides agree with TRBD1. The CDR3 is made up of 16 amino acids. In germline, CDR1 is KGHSH, CDR2 LQKENI. V lost 6 bases to trimming and J lost 3 bases; unmatched junction nucleotides: 7. CDR3 bases: TGTGCCAGCTCCCTGGGACAGGGGGGCGACAATCAGCCCCAGCATTTT. Its translation: CASSLGQGGDNQPQHF.

The chain has TRBV13 and TRBJ2-5; D not resolved. The V end was cut by 5 bases, the J end by 2 bases, with 6 bases between. This CDR3 is 12 amino acids long. Per the germline V gene, CDR1 is PRHDT and CDR2 is FYEKMQ (reference sequence). Here the CDR3 reads CASSKRQETQYF. For the CDR3, the DNA is TGTGCCAGCAGCAAGAGACAAGAGACCCAGTACTTC.